This T cell receptor (beta chain) was recovered during a study of cytomegalovirus exposure and HLA in healthy donors (dated 2017 in TCRdb). Context from the whole study: According to an earlier analysis of 450 to 650 of the donors, some 180 million T cells yielded 95 million to 140 million unique TCR beta sequences and 276 Gb of sequence data. In the later analysis, no new phenotypic data were used to find candidate immune exposures; instead, reliance was placed on TCR beta sequences and their occurrence across donors. HLA typing included class I and class II loci at four-digit resolution. Typing coverage differed by locus: A, B, C, DRB1 and DQB1 were typed in about 629-640 donors, DQA1 in 522, DPA1 in some 610, and DPB1 in 400 to 480. Roughly 5 DR-DQ haplotypes were treated as single units for association and clustering because of strong linkage in the cohort. Of the roughly 410 genotyped donors, roughly 76% were placed in the genetic ancestry cluster associated with self-reported Caucasian donors. The study aimed to test whether signatures of past pathogen exposure could be identified by cataloging public T cell receptors. To decide whether each TCR beta V gene segment behaved as functional or pseudogenic, an earlier analysis of 587 of the donors relied on high-throughput TCR beta sequencing. To predict cytomegalovirus infection status, the study brought together high-throughput TCR immunosequencing, statistical association of individual TCRs with disease status, and machine learning. An early release that covered approximately 600 HLA-typed donors contained about 300 gigabases of sequencing data and 65 million to 100 million unique TCR sequences. All discovery cohort repertoires had been generated using a single sequencing platform. Along with the approximately 700-subject first cohort, a separate validation cohort of around 110 different subjects was used. Among 398 genotyped donors of the cohort, an average of about 240,000 unique TCR beta nucleotide sequences were sequenced per donor, roughly 18% of them non-productive. A later analysis re-examined previously published TCR beta repertoires from roughly 720 donors and added high-resolution HLA genotyping to investigate patterns of TCR occurrence. A later genetic analysis used genome-wide SNP genotypes for about 60% of the 666 donors, treating that subset as a discovery cohort. The T cell repertoires of under 700 subjects were profiled by immunosequencing and related to cytomegalovirus serostatus. Donor age, sex, ethnicity and CMV serostatus were compiled together with the repertoire data. General conclusions and limits of the study: A later genetic analysis associated a missense DCLRE1C variant with V-gene and J-gene trimming of TCR beta chains, and an independent cohort replicated the association. The classifier was reported to diagnose cytomegalovirus status with high specificity and sensitivity in both the original cohort and the validation cohort. Immune exposure information for the cohort was limited to CMV serostatus. In the study, approximately 160 TCR beta chains were listed as associated with cytomegalovirus. The authors suggested that the approach could potentially be generalized to other disease states and immunological phenotypes. In a later analysis, HLA-associated TCR beta chains showed more clonal expansion and lower generation probabilities than non-associated chains that were equally common. Several of the top co-occurrence clusters appeared to be linked to parvovirus B19, influenza, CMV and Epstein-Barr virus, according to a later analysis. This cohort had only TCR beta chains sequenced, and the lack of alpha or paired-chain data limited which features could be detected. A group of highly shared sequence variants was considered likely to be a technical artifact of the sequencing pipeline. Most TCR sequences were seen in very few donors, while some public TCRs were found in many individuals. Specific HLA alleles were associated with about 17,000 TCR beta sequences at a false discovery rate of 0.05 in a later analysis. Strong co-occurrence of HLA alleles, especially DR and DQ, made assigning TCR associations to individual alleles difficult. According to a later genetic analysis, donors in an Asian-associated ancestry cluster had fewer N-insertions in productive TCRs than the roughly 700-donor mean. Because counts were too low, roughly 16 rarely observed V segments, including chromosome 9 orphons, were excluded from the earlier analysis of 587 of the donors. Linkage disequilibrium might explain the correlated functional status among segregating V segments, but an unknown experimental factor could not be excluded. Sequencing depth was assumed to be roughly uniform across donors in the presence/absence analyses, though that assumption may not hold. In a later analysis, most CMV-associated TCR beta chains were found to appear HLA-restricted, with HLA associations seemingly driven largely by CMV exposure. A later analysis found that TCR association rates varied across HLA loci, with DRB1 alleles showing the most associated TCRs and HLA-C alleles the fewest. An earlier analysis of some 590 of the donors showed that most TCR beta V segments appeared in productive rearrangements either about 87% or about 30% of the time, which broadly matched IMGT annotations. A further reported finding was that TCR beta sequences accurately predicted the HLA-A and HLA-B alleles for most subjects in the first cohort. Because HLA typing was missing for some donors at each locus, association tests included only the typed subset. In vitro tests confirmed that a few of the cytomegalovirus-associated TCR beta chains recognize cytomegalovirus antigens. The 87-base-pair reads could not distinguish some IMGT-functional V segments, including TRBV6-2 and TRBV6-3, so those segments were excluded.

The V and J ends are trimmed by 0 bases and 1 base, leaving 10 bases between them. Inclusive of the bounding cysteine and phenylalanine, the CDR3 is 16 residues long. Only CDR3 DNA is held: 48 bases, read in frame from base 1. The germline V gene encodes CDR1 WSHSY and CDR2 SAAADI. Libraries came from the immunoSEQ multiplex PCR assay. A mixture of 60 forward primers for TCR Vbeta segments and 13 reverse primers for TCR Jbeta segments was used in the multiplex PCR. The CDR3 region of rearranged TCR beta genes was amplified from genomic DNA with a multiplex PCR assay. Amplified TCR beta libraries were sequenced as 87-base-pair reads on the Illumina HiSeq System. In the paper's pipeline: A later analysis tallied tens of millions of unique TCR beta chains across the 666 repertoires, and about 10 million of those chains were shared by two or more donors. To remove PCR and sequencing errors, raw reads were error-corrected and collapsed into unique sequences using a nearest-neighbor algorithm that merged closely related sequences. Alignment of CDR3 sequences to IMGT reference sequences was used to assign V, D and J gene segments. For a sequence to be retained, a match of at least six nucleotides was required to both a V gene segment and a J gene segment. A rearrangement counted as productive if the CDR3 had no stop codons and remained in frame with V and J, and every other rearrangement counted as non-productive. Following IMGT convention, CDR3 was defined as the stretch from the second conserved V-encoded cysteine up to the conserved J-encoded phenylalanine. Sequences without an unambiguous match to a single V gene segment were excluded from the earlier analysis of a few hundred of the donors. In an earlier analysis of 587 of the donors, a V segment was called functional when productive rearrangements were above 56.7%, and segregating when the standard deviation between donors exceeded 5%. A statistical classification framework was built to diagnose cytomegalovirus status from the catalog of TCR beta chain sequences. V and J gene assignment, in a later analysis, came from comparing TCR nucleotide sequences with IMGT/GENE-DB human TR gene sequences. The TCRdist pipeline was used in a later analysis to assign CDR3 sequences and most-parsimonious VDJ recombination scenarios. In a later analysis, each TCR beta chain was defined by its CDR3 amino acid sequence together with its V-gene family, and reads lacking a unique V-gene family were excluded. As a way to deal with suspected cross-contamination and a sequencing artifact, a later analysis dropped hundreds of nucleotide sequences that were highly shared and had low generation probability. In a later analysis, a clonal expansion index was calculated for each public chain from normalized within-repertoire ranks of inferred template counts. In a later analysis, generation probabilities were computed using a VDJ recombination model fitted to out-of-frame rearrangements, and the results were checked against IGoR. In a later analysis, TCR-TCR, TCR-HLA and TCR-CMV co-occurrence was scored with hypergeometric tests, and a repertoire-size bias correction was applied to TCR pairs. False discovery rates were estimated in a later analysis by permuting HLA or CMV assignments 20 times. In a later analysis, co-occurring TCRs were grouped using DBSCAN, with TCRdist sequence similarity added in when clustering inside HLA-allele-positive subsets. Repertoires with fewer than 30,000 or more than 120,000 public chains were left out of co-occurrence clustering, as were about 5 repertoires with anomalous nucleotide sharing. TCRdb's version of the immuneACCESS table is confined to in-frame rearrangements and falls short of the full clone set. An unresolved V gene accounts for under half of the shortfall where checked; the remainder is of unknown origin. The D gene and trimming were derived from the DNA, and the V and J assignments and clone size from that table. Counted in this sample were approximately 200,000 clones; about four fifths of them appeared once. The top ten clones comprise 1.5% of the sample.

Worth noting for this clone: Its antigen is currently not known. It has no much larger one-base neighbor in the sample; base qualities were not kept.

In total, fewer than 750 healthy bone marrow donors made up the cohort. Cohort members were all nominally healthy when sampled, although unrecorded immune exposures were likely present. The donor tested CMV seropositive, placing the donor among the 290 or so seropositive members of the cohort. Every donor gave a peripheral blood sample, and the peripheral blood mononuclear cells from that sample were used for TCR beta sequencing. The Qiagen DNeasy Blood Extraction Kit was used to extract genomic DNA from the blood cell samples. The sequence was obtained from a girl between 5 and 17 years old in good health and CMV-seropositive. The V gene is TRBV10-2 and the J gene is TRBJ1-5; the D gene cannot be named for sure. Sequenced input: PBMCs. The DNA reads as follows: TGCGCCAGCAGTGAGTCCTTAGTAAAAAGCAATCAGCCCCAGCATTTT. This sequence encodes CASSESLVKSNQPQHF.